Listed below are T cell receptor beta chains from one sample, sequenced in a study of T cell changes during pregnancy in multiple sclerosis. The assay was immunoSEQ multiplex PCR, and TCRdb's table has in-frame clones only and misses some. Among tens of thousands of clones listed, 92% were seen once. The sequences come from peripheral blood, collected in the first trimester of pregnancy. Source of these receptors: a female donor in good health, enrolled as a control in a pregnancy study. Both conserved end residues are part of each CDR3. Each record gives: V gene, CDR3 length, clone size, D gene, J gene, CDR3 protein, CDR3 DNA. The D gene is left open where the match is weak. Size tells how often a clone was seen (once, few, many) or the class of an expanded clone, and some rows leave it out.

>TRBV11-2|15|.|TRBD2|TRBJ2-1
CASTSSGGSYNEQFF
TGTGCCAGCACCTCAAGCGGGGGCTCCTACAATGAGCAGTTCTTC
>TRBV28|14|.|.|TRBJ1-2
CASSPRSGNYGYTF
TGTGCCAGCAGCCCCAGGTCAGGGAACTATGGCTACACCTTC
>TRBV5-1|13|.|.|TRBJ1-1
CASSPDGVTEAFF
TGCGCCAGCAGCCCGGACGGGGTTACTGAAGCTTTCTTT
>TRBV13|16|.|.|TRBJ2-1
CASSPQTRASYNEQFF
TGTGCCAGCAGCCCCCAGACTAGGGCCTCCTACAATGAGCAGTTCTTC
>TRBV30|13|.|.|TRBJ2-7
CAWSASPFYEQYF
TGTGCCTGGAGTGCGAGCCCCTTCTACGAGCAGTACTTC
>TRBV30|14|.|.|TRBJ1-1
CAWSVEQGNTEAFF
TGTGCCTGGAGTGTAGAACAGGGGAACACTGAAGCTTTCTTT
>TRBV20-1|10|.|.|TRBJ2-7
CSARDNEQYF
TGCAGTGCTAGAGACAACGAGCAGTACTTC
>TRBV4-2|13|few|.|TRBJ1-1
CASRPTQNTEAFF
TGTGCCAGCAGACCGACACAGAACACTGAAGCTTTCTTT
>TRBV18|16|.|TRBD1|TRBJ1-2
CASSPPGTGGNYGYTF
TGTGCCAGCTCACCACCCGGGACAGGGGGAAACTATGGCTACACCTTC
>TRBV20-1|11|.|.|TRBJ1-2
CSALRGGGYTF
TGCAGTGCATTACGGGGTGGGGGCTACACCTTC
>TRBV19|13|.|TRBD1|TRBJ1-1
CASSKDRGLEAFF
TGTGCCAGTAGTAAAGACAGGGGTCTTGAAGCTTTCTTT
>TRBV5-1|17|.|.|TRBJ2-3
CASSLGTGTSGTDTQYF
TGCGCCAGCAGCCTCGGGACAGGGACTAGCGGCACAGATACGCAGTATTTT
>TRBV19|12|.|.|TRBJ1-2
CASSISGYGYTF
TGTGCCAGTAGTATTTCAGGCTATGGCTACACCTTC
>TRBV7-8|14|once|TRBD1|TRBJ1-1
CASSLRDRNTEAFF
TGTGCCAGCAGCTTAAGGGACAGGAACACTGAAGCTTTCTTT
>TRBV16|21|.|.|TRBJ1-4
CASSQTDLRTWEIATNEKLFF
TGTGCCAGCAGCCAAACGGACCTGAGGACATGGGAAATAGCAACTAATGAAAAACTGTTTTTT
>TRBV6-6|15|.|TRBD2|TRBJ2-3
CASTYRSGEGDTQYF
TGTGCCAGCACCTACAGGAGCGGGGAGGGAGATACGCAGTATTTT
>TRBV19|13|.|.|TRBJ2-7
CASSRRGNYEQYF
TGTGCCAGTAGCAGACGGGGTAACTACGAGCAGTACTTC
>TRBV4-1|17|.|TRBD2|TRBJ2-2
CASSPDLAGVDTGELFF
TGCGCCAGCAGCCCCGACCTAGCGGGAGTAGACACCGGGGAGCTGTTTTTT
>TRBV7-2|15|.|TRBD2|TRBJ2-1
CASSSGTSDYNEQFF
TGTGCCAGCAGTTCCGGGACTAGCGACTACAATGAGCAGTTCTTC
>TRBV6-5|14|.|.|TRBJ2-1
CASSYIGQNNEQFF
TGTGCCAGCAGTTACATCGGACAGAACAATGAGCAGTTCTTC
>TRBV10-3|13|.|.|TRBJ1-2
CAASSGGRDGYTF
TGTGCCGCTTCGAGCGGGGGAAGGGATGGCTACACCTTC
>TRBV5-6|14|few|TRBD1|TRBJ1-5
CASSRDRGYQPQHF
TGTGCCAGCAGTCGGGACAGGGGCTATCAGCCCCAGCATTTT
>TRBV2|13|.|.|TRBJ1-2
CASSMGREDGYTF
TGTGCCAGCAGTATGGGCAGGGAAGATGGCTACACCTTC
>TRBV6-6|15|.|.|TRBJ1-6
CASSPASSYNSPLHF
TGTGCCAGCAGTCCTGCGAGCTCCTATAATTCACCCCTCCACTTT
>TRBV30|16|.|TRBD1|TRBJ1-4
CAWRGQGPATNEKLFF
TGTGCCTGGAGAGGACAGGGGCCTGCAACTAATGAAAAACTGTTTTTT
>TRBV13|14|.|.|TRBJ2-5
CASSLETSQETQYF
TGTGCCAGCAGCTTAGAAACAAGTCAAGAGACCCAGTACTTC
>TRBV30|14|.|TRBD1|TRBJ1-5
CALAAGTDNQPQHF
TGTGCCCTTGCTGCAGGGACAGACAATCAGCCCCAGCATTTT
>TRBV7-9|16|.|TRBD1|TRBJ1-1
CASSFPTGWKNTEAFF
TGTGCCAGCAGCTTCCCGACAGGGTGGAAGAACACTGAAGCTTTCTTT
>TRBV23-1|15|.|TRBD2|TRBJ2-7
CARTSERALSYEQYF
TGCGCCAGAACTAGCGAGAGGGCCCTCTCCTACGAGCAGTACTTC
>TRBV7-2|14|.|.|TRBJ1-5
CASSLGASNQPQHF
TGTGCCAGCAGCTTAGGCGCTAGCAATCAGCCCCAGCATTTT
>TRBV7-2|16|.|TRBD2|TRBJ2-1
CASSLGLAGVRDEQFF
TGTGCCAGCAGCTTAGGGCTAGCGGGAGTTCGAGATGAGCAGTTCTTC
>TRBV27|15|.|.|TRBJ1-6
CASSLQGSANSPLHF
TGTGCCAGCAGTCTACAGGGTTCCGCCAATTCACCCCTCCACTTT
>TRBV10-1|18|.|.|TRBJ2-6
CASSESRTQNSGANVLTF
TGCGCCAGCAGTGAGAGTCGGACACAAAACTCTGGGGCCAACGTCCTGACTTTC
>TRBV19|15|.|.|TRBJ1-5
CASSTTRGAGQPQHF
TGTGCCAGTAGTACCACGCGGGGGGCCGGGCAGCCCCAGCATTTT
>TRBV13|15|.|.|TRBJ2-2
CASSLSGGNTGELFF
TGTGCCAGCAGCTTATCCGGGGGGAACACCGGGGAGCTGTTTTTT
>TRBV7-7|16|once|.|TRBJ1-4
CASSAGQLATNEKLFF
TGTGCCAGCAGCGCCGGACAGCTAGCAACTAATGAAAAACTGTTTTTT
>TRBV29-1|13|.|TRBD1|TRBJ1-2
CSVPGQGNYGYTF
TGCAGCGTCCCGGGACAGGGAAACTATGGCTACACCTTC
>TRBV5-1|16|.|.|TRBJ2-7
CASSLASLQTLYPQYF
TGCGCCAGCAGCTTGGCCTCCCTACAGACCCTATACCCGCAGTACTTC
>TRBV30|17|.|TRBD2|TRBJ2-7
CAWSPSWAAGGPYEQYF
TGTGCCTGGAGCCCCTCGTGGGCGGCGGGAGGACCCTACGAGCAGTACTTC
>TRBV19|13|.|TRBD2|TRBJ2-5
CASSMASGETQYF
TGTGCCAGTAGTATGGCTAGCGGAGAGACCCAGTACTTC
>TRBV7-9|14|.|.|TRBJ1-6
CASSFRGDNSPLHF
TGTGCCAGCAGCTTTAGGGGTGATAATTCACCCCTCCACTTT
>TRBV29-1|14|.|TRBD1|TRBJ1-1
CSAGGQGMNTEAFF
TGCAGCGCCGGAGGACAGGGGATGAACACTGAAGCTTTCTTT
>TRBV11-2|14|.|TRBD2|TRBJ2-1
CASSLASGRDEQFF
TGTGCCAGCAGCTTAGCGTCAGGGAGGGATGAGCAGTTCTTC
>TRBV18|15|.|TRBD2|TRBJ2-3
CASSPGLAGLDTQYF
TGTGCCAGCTCACCGGGACTAGCGGGCCTAGATACGCAGTATTTT
>TRBV4-2|17|.|TRBD2|TRBJ2-3
CASYSQSGAGWTDTQYF
TGTGCCAGCTATAGCCAAAGCGGGGCCGGATGGACAGATACGCAGTATTTT